The rows below give T cell receptor beta chains drawn from one sample of a study of T-cell memory formation after mild COVID-19. Via MiXCR, TCRdb re-called the 5' RACE reads, giving one row per CDR3 protein. Among roughly 280,000 distinct CDR3 sequences, roughly 15% were seen once, and the ten largest hold around 23%. The source material was PBMCs or a T cell subset sorted from them (not recorded which). These receptors were taken from a man aged 18 to 30 who had mild COVID-19 (a few samples of this study predate the infection). Cell type and time point are not known. Each CDR3 is given with its conserved first and last residue. The D gene is left open where the match is weak. For some rows the clone size is stated as once, few or many, or as a class when expanded; others skip it.

clone_size j_call d_call v_call cdr3_aa cdr3_nt
. TRBJ1-1 . TRBV7-9 CASSLGRAGPGTEAFF TGTGCCAGCAGCTTAGGACGAGCAGGGCCGGGCACTGAAGCTTTCTTT
many TRBJ2-3 TRBD1 TRBV6-5 CASRGQGWYTQYF TGTGCCAGCAGGGGACAGGGATGGTATACGCAGTATTTT
many TRBJ2-7 . TRBV5-1 CASRVQGTNEQYF TGCGCCAGCAGAGTACAGGGTACGAACGAGCAGTACTTC
. TRBJ1-1 . TRBV6-2/TRBV6-3 CASSEQGFTEAFF TGTGCCAGCAGTGAACAGGGTTTCACTGAAGCTTTCTTT
many TRBJ2-2 . TRBV7-2 CASSLGASNTGELFF TGTGCCAGCAGCTTAGGAGCGTCCAACACCGGGGAGCTGTTTTTT
. TRBJ1-1 TRBD1 TRBV9 CASSVGEGQGGATEAFF TGTGCCAGCAGCGTGGGAGAAGGACAGGGAGGAGCCACTGAAGCTTTCTTT
. TRBJ2-6 . TRBV15 CATSPRAGANVLTF TGTGCCACCAGCCCCCGGGCTGGGGCCAACGTCCTGACTTTC
. TRBJ2-2 . TRBV7-8 CASSINVGAQTGELFF TGTGCCAGCAGCATTAACGTGGGGGCTCAAACCGGGGAGCTGTTTTTT
few TRBJ2-3 . TRBV15 CATSRETGGQDTQYF TGTGCCACCAGCAGAGAAACGGGGGGACAGGATACGCAGTATTTT
. TRBJ1-2 TRBD1 TRBV7-9 CASSPHFIRGGAGGYTF TGTGCCAGCAGCCCCCACTTTATACGAGGGGGCGCTGGTGGCTACACCTTC
few TRBJ2-3 TRBD1 TRBV7-3 CASSQDRASVSQYF TGTGCCAGCAGCCAGGACAGGGCCTCCGTATCACAGTATTTT
. TRBJ2-3 . TRBV3-1 CASSQDSDGGTDTQYF TGTGCCAGCAGCCAAGATTCCGACGGGGGCACAGATACGCAGTATTTT
few TRBJ1-2 . TRBV2 CASSEAGVSGYTF TGTGCCAGCAGTGAAGCAGGGGTTAGTGGCTACACCTTC
. TRBJ2-7 . TRBV19 CASSDRGFDEQYF TGTGCCAGTAGTGATAGGGGGTTCGACGAGCAGTACTTC
few TRBJ1-2 . TRBV2 CASKDSPSNYGYTF TGTGCCAGCAAGGACAGCCCGTCTAACTATGGCTACACCTTC
few TRBJ2-3 TRBD2 TRBV24-1 CATGGGTDTQYF TGTGCCACCGGGGGGGGCACAGATACGCAGTATTTT
. TRBJ2-3 . TRBV6-5 CASRRGLSKADTQYF TGTGCCAGCAGACGGGGACTCTCCAAGGCAGATACGCAGTATTTT
many TRBJ2-1 . TRBV20-1 CSAARDEQFF TGCAGTGCCGCGAGAGATGAGCAGTTCTTC
. TRBJ1-3 . TRBV5-4 CASSLADSSGNTIYF TGTGCCAGCAGCTTGGCGGACAGCTCTGGAAACACCATATATTTT
few TRBJ1-6 . TRBV7-9 CASSLEGDNSPLHF TGTGCCAGCAGCTTAGAAGGGGATAATTCACCCCTCCACTTT
. TRBJ2-1 . TRBV6-2/TRBV6-3 CASSYRGEQFF TGTGCCAGCAGTTACAGGGGCGAGCAGTTCTTC
few TRBJ2-1 . TRBV7-3 CASSSHGGTGTYNEQFF TGTGCCAGCAGCTCCCACGGGGGGACAGGAACTTACAATGAGCAGTTCTTC
few TRBJ1-4 . TRBV4-1 CASSLPGGTNEKLFF TGCGCCAGCAGCCTTCCGGGGGGAACTAATGAAAAACTGTTTTTT
few TRBJ1-2 TRBD1 TRBV28 CASSPADRVGGYTF TGTGCCAGCAGTCCGGCGGACAGGGTGGGTGGCTACACCTTC
. TRBJ2-2 . TRBV6-6 CASSYSPTIRTGELFF TGTGCCAGCAGTTACAGCCCGACTATCCGGACCGGGGAGCTGTTTTTT
many TRBJ1-2 . TRBV15 CATSRDPRSDVHGYTF TGTGCCACCAGCAGAGATCCCCGGAGCGACGTGCATGGCTACACCTTC
. TRBJ2-3 . TRBV11-2 CASSLAGDSTDTQYF TGTGCCAGCAGCTTAGCGGGGGATAGCACAGATACGCAGTATTTT
. TRBJ2-5 . TRBV10-3 CAATPGATRRLQETQYF TGTGCCGCCACCCCGGGGGCCACGCGGCGGCTCCAAGAGACCCAGTACTTC